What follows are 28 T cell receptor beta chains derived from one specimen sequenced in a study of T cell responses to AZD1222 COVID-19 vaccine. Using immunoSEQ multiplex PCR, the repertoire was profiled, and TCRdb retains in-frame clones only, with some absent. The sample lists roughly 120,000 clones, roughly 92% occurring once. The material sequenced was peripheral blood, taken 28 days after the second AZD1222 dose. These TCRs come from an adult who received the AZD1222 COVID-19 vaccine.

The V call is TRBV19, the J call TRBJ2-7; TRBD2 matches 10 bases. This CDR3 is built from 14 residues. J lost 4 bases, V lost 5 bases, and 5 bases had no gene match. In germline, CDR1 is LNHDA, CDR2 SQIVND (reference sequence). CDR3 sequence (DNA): TGTGCCAGTAGTCGGCTAGCGGGAGTTTACGAGCAGTACTTC. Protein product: CASSRLAGVYEQYF.

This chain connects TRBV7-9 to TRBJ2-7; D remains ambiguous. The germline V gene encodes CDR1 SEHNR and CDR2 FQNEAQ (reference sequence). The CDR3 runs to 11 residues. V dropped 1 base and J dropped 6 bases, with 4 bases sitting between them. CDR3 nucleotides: TGTGCCAGCAGCTTAGAGGCCGAGCAGTACTTC. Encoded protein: CASSLEAEQYF.

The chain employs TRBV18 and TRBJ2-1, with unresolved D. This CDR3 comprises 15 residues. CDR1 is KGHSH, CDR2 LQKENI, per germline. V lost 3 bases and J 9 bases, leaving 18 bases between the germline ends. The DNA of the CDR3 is TGTGCCAGCTCACCCGACGGCCTAACGAGAGGTGAGCAGTTCTTC. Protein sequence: CASSPDGLTRGEQFF.

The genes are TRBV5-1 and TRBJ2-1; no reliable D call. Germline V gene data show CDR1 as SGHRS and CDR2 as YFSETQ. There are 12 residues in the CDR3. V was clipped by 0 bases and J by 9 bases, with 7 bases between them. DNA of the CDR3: TGCGCCAGCAGCTTGGGTCAGGTTGAGCAGTTCTTC. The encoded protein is CASSLGQVEQFF.

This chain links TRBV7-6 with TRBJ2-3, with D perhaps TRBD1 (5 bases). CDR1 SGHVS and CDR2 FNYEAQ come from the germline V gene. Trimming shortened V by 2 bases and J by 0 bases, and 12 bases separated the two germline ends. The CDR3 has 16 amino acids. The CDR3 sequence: CASSLNRRQSTDTQYF. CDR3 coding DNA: TGTGCCAGCAGCTTAAATAGACGACAGAGCACAGATACGCAGTATTTT.

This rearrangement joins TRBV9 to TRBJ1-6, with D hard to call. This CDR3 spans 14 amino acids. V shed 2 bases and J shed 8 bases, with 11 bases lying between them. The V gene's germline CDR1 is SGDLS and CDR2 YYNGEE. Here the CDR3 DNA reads TGTGCCAGCAGCGTCAGTCTCCAATATTCACCCCTCCACTTT. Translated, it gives CASSVSLQYSPLHF. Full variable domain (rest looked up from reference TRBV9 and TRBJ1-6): DSGVTQTPKHLITATGQRVTLRCSPRSGDLSVYWYQQSLDQGLQFLIQYYNGEERAKGNILERFSAQQFPDLHSELNLSSLELGDSALYFCASSVSLQYSPLHFGNGTRLTVT.

CDR3 protein: CARSSLGRDTEAFF. In DNA form, the CDR3 reads TGTGCCAGATCCTCTTTGGGCAGGGACACTGAAGCTTTCTTT. J is TRBJ1-1 and V is TRBV2, with D tentatively TRBD1 (5 bases). CDR1 is SNHLY and CDR2 is FYNNEI in the germline V gene. The CDR3 spans 14 residues. V was cut by 9 bases and J by 3 bases, with 17 bases left in between.

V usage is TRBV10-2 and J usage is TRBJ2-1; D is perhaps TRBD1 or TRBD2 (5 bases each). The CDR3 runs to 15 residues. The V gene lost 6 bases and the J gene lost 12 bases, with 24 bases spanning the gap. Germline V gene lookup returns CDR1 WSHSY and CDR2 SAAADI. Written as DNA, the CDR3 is TGCGCCAGCAGCGAAGAAGGCGCCGGGGCACGATGGCAGTTCTTC. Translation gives CASSEEGAGARWQFF.

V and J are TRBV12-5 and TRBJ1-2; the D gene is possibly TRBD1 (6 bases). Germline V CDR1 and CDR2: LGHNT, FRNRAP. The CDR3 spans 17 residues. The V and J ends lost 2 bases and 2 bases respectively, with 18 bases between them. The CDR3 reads CASGLSGASLSNYGYTF. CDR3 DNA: TGTGCTAGTGGTTTGTCAGGGGCCTCTCTTTCCAACTATGGCTACACCTTC.

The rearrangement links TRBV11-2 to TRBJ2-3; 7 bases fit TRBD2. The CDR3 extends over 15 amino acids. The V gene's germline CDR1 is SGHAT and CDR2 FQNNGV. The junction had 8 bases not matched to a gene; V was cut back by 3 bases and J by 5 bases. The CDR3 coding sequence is TGTGCCAGCAGCTTCAAGCGGGGCATTAGAGATACGCAGTATTTT. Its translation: CASSFKRGIRDTQYF.

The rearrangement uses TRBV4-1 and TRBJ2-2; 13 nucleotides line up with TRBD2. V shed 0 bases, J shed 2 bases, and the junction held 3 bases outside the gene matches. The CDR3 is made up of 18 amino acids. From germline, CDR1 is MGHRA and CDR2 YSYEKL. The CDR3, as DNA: TGCGCCAGCAGCCAAGACGGGACTAGCGGGAAAAACACCGGGGAGCTGTTTTTT. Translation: CASSQDGTSGKNTGELFF.

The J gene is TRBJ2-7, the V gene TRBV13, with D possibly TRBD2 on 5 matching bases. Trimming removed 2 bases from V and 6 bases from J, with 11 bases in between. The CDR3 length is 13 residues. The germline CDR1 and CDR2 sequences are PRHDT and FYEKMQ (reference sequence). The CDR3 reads CASSLRVAREQYF. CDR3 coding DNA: TGTGCCAGCAGCTTACGGGTAGCGCGCGAGCAGTACTTC.

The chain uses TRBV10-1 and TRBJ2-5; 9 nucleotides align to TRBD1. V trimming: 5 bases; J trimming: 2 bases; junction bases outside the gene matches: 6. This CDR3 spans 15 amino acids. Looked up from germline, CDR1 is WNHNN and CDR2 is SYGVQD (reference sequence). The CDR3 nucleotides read TGCGCCAGCAGTCCGACAGGGGGAAATCAAGAGACCCAGTACTTC. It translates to CASSPTGGNQETQYF.

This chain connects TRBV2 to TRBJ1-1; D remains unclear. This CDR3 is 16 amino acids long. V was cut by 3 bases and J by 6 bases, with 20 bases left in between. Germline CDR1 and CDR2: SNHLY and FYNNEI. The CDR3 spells CASSDLFKGLKAEAFF. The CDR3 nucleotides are TGTGCCAGCAGTGACCTATTCAAGGGCCTGAAGGCTGAAGCTTTCTTT. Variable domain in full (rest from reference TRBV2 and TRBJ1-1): EPEVTQTPSHQVTQMGQEVILRCVPISNHLYFYWYRQILGQKVEFLVSFYNNEISEKSEIFDDQFSVERPDGSNFTLKIRSTKLEDSAMYFCASSDLFKGLKAEAFFGQGTRLTVV.

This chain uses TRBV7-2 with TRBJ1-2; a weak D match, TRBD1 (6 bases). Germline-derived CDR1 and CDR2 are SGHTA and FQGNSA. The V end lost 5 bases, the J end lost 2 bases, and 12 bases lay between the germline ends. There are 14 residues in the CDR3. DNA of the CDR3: TGTGCCAGCAGCACCCAGACAGGCAACTATGGCTACACCTTC. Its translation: CASSTQTGNYGYTF.

The CDR3 sequence: CASRSRRDYSTDTQYF. CDR3 DNA sequence: TGTGCCTCCCGGAGTAGGAGAGATTATAGCACAGATACGCAGTATTTT. The J gene is TRBJ2-3, the V gene TRBV30; no clear D. The V and J ends lost 7 bases and 0 bases respectively, with 20 bases between them. This CDR3 has 16 amino acids. CDR1 is GTSNPN and CDR2 is SVGIG in the germline V gene (reference sequence).

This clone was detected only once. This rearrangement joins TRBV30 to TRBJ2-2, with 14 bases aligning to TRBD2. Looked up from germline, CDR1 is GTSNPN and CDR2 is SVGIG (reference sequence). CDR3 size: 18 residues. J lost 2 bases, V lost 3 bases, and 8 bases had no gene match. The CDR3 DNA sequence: TGTGCCTGGAGGCCCAGACTAGCGGGAGGGCCAAACACCGGGGAGCTGTTTTTT. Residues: CAWRPRLAGGPNTGELFF.

CDR3 sequence: CASSHLQGENTEAFF. In DNA form, the CDR3 reads TGTGCCAGCAGCCACCTACAGGGAGAGAACACTGAAGCTTTCTTT. The V and J genes are TRBV28 and TRBJ1-1; maybe TRBD1 (6 bases). The CDR3 is made up of 15 amino acids. Trimming took 6 bases from V and 1 from J, leaving 15 bases between them. Germline loops: CDR1 MDHEN, CDR2 SYDVKM.

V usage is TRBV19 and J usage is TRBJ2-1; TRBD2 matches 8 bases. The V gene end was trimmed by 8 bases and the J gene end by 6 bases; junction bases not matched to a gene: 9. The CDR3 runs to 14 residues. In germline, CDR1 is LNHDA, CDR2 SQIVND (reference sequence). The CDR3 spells CASSPTGTSNEQFF. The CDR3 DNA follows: TGTGCCAGTTCCCCCACCGGGACTAGCAATGAGCAGTTCTTC.

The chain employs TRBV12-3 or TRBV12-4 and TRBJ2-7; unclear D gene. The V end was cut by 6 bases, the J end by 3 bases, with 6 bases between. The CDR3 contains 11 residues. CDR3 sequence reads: CASSTYYEQYF. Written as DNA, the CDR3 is TGTGCCAGCAGCACCTACTACGAGCAGTACTTC.

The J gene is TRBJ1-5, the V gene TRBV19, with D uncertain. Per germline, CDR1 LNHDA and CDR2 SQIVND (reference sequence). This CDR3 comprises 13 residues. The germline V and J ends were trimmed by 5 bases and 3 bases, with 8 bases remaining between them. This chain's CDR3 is CASSWGDNQPQHF. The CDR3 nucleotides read TGTGCCAGTAGTTGGGGTGACAATCAGCCCCAGCATTTT.

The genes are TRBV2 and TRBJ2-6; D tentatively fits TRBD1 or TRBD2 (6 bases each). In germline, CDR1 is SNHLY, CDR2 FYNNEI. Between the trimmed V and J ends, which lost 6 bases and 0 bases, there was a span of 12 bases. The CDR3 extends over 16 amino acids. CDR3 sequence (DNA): TGTGCCAGCAGGGAGGGACAAACCTCTGGGGCCAACGTCCTGACTTTC. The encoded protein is CASREGQTSGANVLTF.

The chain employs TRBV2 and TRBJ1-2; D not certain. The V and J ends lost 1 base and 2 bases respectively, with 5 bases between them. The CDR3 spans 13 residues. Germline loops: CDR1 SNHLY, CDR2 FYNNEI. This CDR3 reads CASSEDGNYGYTF. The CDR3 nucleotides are TGTGCCAGCAGTGAAGATGGAAACTATGGCTACACCTTC.

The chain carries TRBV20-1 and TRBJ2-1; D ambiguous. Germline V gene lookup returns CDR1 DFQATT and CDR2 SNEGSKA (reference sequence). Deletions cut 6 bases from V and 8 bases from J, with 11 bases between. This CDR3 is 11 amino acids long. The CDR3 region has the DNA TGCAGTGCGCGTTCCTCGTATGAGCAGTTCTTC. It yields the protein CSARSSYEQFF.

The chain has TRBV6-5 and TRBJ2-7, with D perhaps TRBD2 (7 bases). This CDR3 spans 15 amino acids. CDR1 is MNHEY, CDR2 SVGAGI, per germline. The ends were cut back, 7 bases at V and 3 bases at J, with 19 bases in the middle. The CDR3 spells CASTLNLGGGYEQYF. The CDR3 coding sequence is TGTGCCAGCACCCTAAACCTGGGAGGGGGCTACGAGCAGTACTTC.

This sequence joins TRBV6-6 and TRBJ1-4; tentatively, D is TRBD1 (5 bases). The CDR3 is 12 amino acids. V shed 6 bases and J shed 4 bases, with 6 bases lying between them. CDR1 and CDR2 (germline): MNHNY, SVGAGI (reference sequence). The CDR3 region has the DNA TGTGCCAGCAGAAGGGGTAATGAAAAACTGTTTTTT. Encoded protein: CASRRGNEKLFF.

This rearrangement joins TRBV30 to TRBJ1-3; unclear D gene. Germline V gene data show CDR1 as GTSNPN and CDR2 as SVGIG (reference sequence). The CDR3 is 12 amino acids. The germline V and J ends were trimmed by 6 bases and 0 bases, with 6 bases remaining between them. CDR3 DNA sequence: TGTGCCTGTAGGTCCTCTGGAAACACCATATATTTT. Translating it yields CACRSSGNTIYF.

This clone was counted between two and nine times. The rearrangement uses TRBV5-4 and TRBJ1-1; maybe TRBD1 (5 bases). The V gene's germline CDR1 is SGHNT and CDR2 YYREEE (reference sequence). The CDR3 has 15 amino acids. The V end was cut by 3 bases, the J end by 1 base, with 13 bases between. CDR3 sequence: CASSWGTGRNTEAFF. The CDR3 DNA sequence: TGTGCCAGCAGCTGGGGGACGGGAAGGAACACTGAAGCTTTCTTT.